The 27 T cell receptor beta chains reported below all come from one sample, sequenced in a study of fetal regulatory T cell absence and autoimmunity (dated by TCRdb to 2016 to 2017). Library generation was performed with the immunoSEQ multiplex PCR assay. TCRdb limited this immuneACCESS table to in-frame rearrangements with V and J called. A share of clones is missing; checked studies link under half to unresolved V genes, and the rest is unexplained. The sample has about 95,000 clones on record, about three quarters of them singletons. The ten largest clones represent 1.5% to 2% of the sample. Sequences were obtained from pancreas tissue. Receptors were obtained from a male donor with IPEX syndrome.

A few counts support this clone. The chain has TRBV19 and TRBJ2-2; no clear D. V lost 9 bases, J lost 0 bases, and 8 bases lay in between. The CDR3 sequence is 13 residues long. The germline gives CDR1 LNHDA, CDR2 SQIVND (reference sequence). CDR3 sequence (DNA): TGTGCCAGCACCTGGGCGAACACCGGGGAGCTGTTTTTT. This encodes CASTWANTGELFF.

V gene TRBV30 combines with J gene TRBJ2-1, with D perhaps being TRBD1 or TRBD2 (5 bases each). Germline values: CDR1 GTSNPN, CDR2 SVGIG (reference sequence). Trimming took 1 base from V and 6 from J, leaving 19 bases between them. There are 16 residues in the CDR3. As DNA, the CDR3 is TGTGCCTGGAGTGGAGGGGTGCTAGTCAGTCTCAATGAGCAGTTCTTC. Protein product: CAWSGGVLVSLNEQFF.

The chain combines TRBV5-1 with TRBJ1-4, with D hard to call. The CDR3 runs to 14 residues. Between the trimmed V and J ends, which lost 0 bases and 2 bases, there was a span of 5 bases. Per the germline V gene, CDR1 is SGHRS and CDR2 is YFSETQ. CDR3 nucleotides: TGCGCCAGCAGCTTGGAAGGTACTAATGAAAAACTGTTTTTT. The encoded protein is CASSLEGTNEKLFF.

This sequence joins TRBV5-4 and TRBJ1-2; 8 nucleotides line up with TRBD1. The germline V gene has CDR1 SGHNT and CDR2 YYREEE (reference sequence). The CDR3 totals 15 residues. V gave up 4 bases and J gave up 8 bases; unmatched junction bases: 13. CDR3 sequence reads: CASSPGGQGARGYTF. The CDR3 DNA sequence: TGTGCCAGCAGCCCAGGAGGGCAGGGGGCAAGGGGCTACACCTTC.

This rearrangement joins TRBV10-3 to TRBJ2-5; weak D call: TRBD2 (6 bases). This CDR3 spans 14 amino acids. The V end was cut by 2 bases, the J end by 5 bases, with 12 bases between. Germline V gives CDR1 ENHRY, CDR2 SYGVKD. CDR3 residues: CAISEGLPQETQYF. The CDR3, as DNA: TGTGCCATCAGTGAGGGACTACCTCAGGAGACCCAGTACTTC.

The gene calls are TRBV5-1 and TRBJ1-2; 8 nucleotides line up with TRBD1. CDR3 size: 14 residues. V trimming: 5 bases; J trimming: 4 bases; junction bases outside the gene matches: 7. CDR1 and CDR2 (germline): SGHRS, YFSETQ. This chain's CDR3 is CASSSRGQPYGYTF. Here the CDR3 DNA reads TGCGCCAGCAGTTCCAGGGGGCAGCCCTATGGCTACACCTTC.

V gene TRBV27 combines with J gene TRBJ1-1; D is unresolved. V dropped 5 bases and J dropped 0 bases, with 7 bases sitting between them. Germline V lookup: CDR1 MNHEY, CDR2 SMNVEV (reference sequence). The CDR3 is 13 residues long. The CDR3 nucleotides read TGTGCCAGCAGTCAAATAATGAACACTGAAGCTTTCTTT. Translating gives CASSQIMNTEAFF.

The V and J genes are TRBV9 and TRBJ2-3; 8 bases align to TRBD1. This CDR3 is 14 amino acids long. The V gene end was trimmed by 4 bases and the J gene end by 2 bases; junction bases not matched to a gene: 3. The germline CDR1 and CDR2 sequences are SGDLS and YYNGEE. The DNA of the CDR3 is TGTGCCAGCAGCCGGACAGGGTACACAGATACGCAGTATTTT. This encodes CASSRTGYTDTQYF.

The chain is built from TRBV14 and TRBJ2-1, with 10 bases fitting TRBD2. The V and J ends lost 6 bases and 0 bases, in that order; junction bases with no gene match: 2. Germline V gives CDR1 SGHDN, CDR2 FVKESK. The CDR3 runs 15 residues. CDR3 nucleotide sequence: TGTGCCAGCAGGGCTAGCGGGAGCTCCTACAATGAGCAGTTCTTC. Amino acid sequence: CASRASGSSYNEQFF.

The chain carries TRBV4-1 and TRBJ2-2; 13 bases fit TRBD2. Germline V gives CDR1 MGHRA, CDR2 YSYEKL. The CDR3 is 16 residues long. The V and J ends lost 1 base and 6 bases, in that order; junction bases with no gene match: 2. CDR3 DNA sequence: TGCGCCAGCAGCCAAGTACTAGCGGGAGGGGCCGGGGAGCTGTTTTTT. Translation: CASSQVLAGGAGELFF.

This clone has a handful of counts. The chain is built from TRBV19 and TRBJ1-2; TRBD1 might be the D (5 bases). CDR1 LNHDA and CDR2 SQIVND come from the germline V gene (reference sequence). V shed 1 base and J shed 4 bases, with 10 bases lying between them. This CDR3 is built from 14 residues. CDR3 in DNA: TGTGCCAGTAGTATAGGTCAGGGAGGCTATGGCTACACCTTC. Translated, it gives CASSIGQGGYGYTF. Full variable domain (missing parts from reference TRBV19 and TRBJ1-2): DGGITQSPKYLFRKEGQNVTLSCEQNLNHDAMYWYRQDPGQGLRLIYYSQIVNDFQKGDIAEGYSVSREKKESFPLTVTSAQKNPTAFYLCASSIGQGGYGYTFGSGTRLTVV.

The CDR3 here is CASSLGLGLYSGANVLTF. CDR3 DNA: TGCGCCAGCAGCTTGGGACTAGGCCTCTACTCTGGGGCCAACGTCCTGACTTTC. The chain joins TRBV5-1 to TRBJ2-6; D possibly corresponds to TRBD2 (6 bases). The CDR3 consists of 18 residues. CDR1 is SGHRS, CDR2 YFSETQ, per germline. Trimming removed 0 bases at V and 0 bases at J, with 13 bases between.

This clone was found a few times. J is TRBJ2-2 and V is TRBV19; 8 bases map to TRBD1. Germline values: CDR1 LNHDA, CDR2 SQIVND (reference sequence). This CDR3 has 13 amino acids. V dropped 3 bases and J dropped 7; count of bases not matched to a gene: 1. CDR3 loop: CASSITGGGELFF. The CDR3 DNA reads TGTGCCAGTAGTATCACAGGGGGCGGGGAGCTGTTTTTT.

The chain employs TRBV9 and TRBJ2-5, with D unclear. Germline V CDR1 and CDR2: SGDLS, YYNGEE. CDR3 length equals 14 residues. V gave up 2 bases and J gave up 1 base, with 9 bases separating them. The CDR3 nucleotides are TGTGCCAGCAGCGTGCTCCCGGGCCAAGAGACCCAGTACTTC. Translated, it gives CASSVLPGQETQYF.

The chain carries TRBV7-2 and TRBJ2-3, with unresolved D. The V gene's germline CDR1 is SGHTA and CDR2 FQGNSA. Trimming took off 5 bases at V and 2 bases at J, with 14 bases between the two ends. The length of the CDR3 is 15 residues. The CDR3 loop reads CASSPSLSPTDTQYF. In DNA form, the CDR3 reads TGTGCCAGCAGCCCCTCTCTATCCCCCACAGATACGCAGTATTTT.

The table lists this clone with a count of one. The V call is TRBV2, the J call TRBJ1-2; D may be TRBD1 (6 bases). V lost 4 bases and J lost 7, with 19 bases in between. The V gene's germline CDR1 is SNHLY and CDR2 FYNNEI. CDR3 size: 15 residues. CDR3 in DNA: TGTGCCAGCAGTGGGTGGGCCAGGGGAGTAAGTGGCTACACCTTC. Translating it yields CASSGWARGVSGYTF.

This clone was seen only once. The genes are TRBV10-3 and TRBJ2-5; D may match TRBD1 or TRBD2 (5 bases each). V was cut by 6 bases and J by 5 bases, with 16 bases left in between. The germline V gene has CDR1 ENHRY and CDR2 SYGVKD. This CDR3 comprises 14 residues. CDR3 amino acids: CAIRPGEGKETQYF. The CDR3 nucleotides are TGTGCCATCAGGCCGGGCGAGGGGAAGGAGACCCAGTACTTC.

The rearrangement uses TRBV19 and TRBJ1-6, with TRBD1 identical over 9 bases. The germline V gene encodes CDR1 LNHDA and CDR2 SQIVND (reference sequence). V lost 9 bases and J lost 8; bases outside the gene matches: 8. CDR3 length: 14 residues. The CDR3 is CARFSGQGYSPLHF. The CDR3 region has the DNA TGTGCCAGATTTTCGGGACAGGGCTATTCACCCCTCCACTTT.

This clone was detected only a few times. This sequence joins TRBV2 and TRBJ1-2, with 7 bases fitting TRBD1. V trimming: 6 bases; J trimming: 4 bases; junction bases outside the gene matches: 5. The CDR3 totals 13 residues. The germline V gene has CDR1 SNHLY and CDR2 FYNNEI. CDR3 protein: CASSGGTAYGYTF. CDR3 DNA sequence: TGTGCCAGCAGCGGAGGGACAGCCTATGGCTACACCTTC. The whole variable domain, filled in from reference TRBV2 and TRBJ1-2, reads EPEVTQTPSHQVTQMGQEVILRCVPISNHLYFYWYRQILGQKVEFLVSFYNNEISEKSEIFDDQFSVERPDGSNFTLKIRSTKLEDSAMYFCASSGGTAYGYTFGSGTRLTVV.

The chain joins TRBV5-1 to TRBJ2-7; maybe TRBD1 (6 bases). Trimming shortened V by 0 bases and J by 6 bases, and 7 bases separated the two germline ends. The CDR3 runs to 12 residues. Germline V gene lookup returns CDR1 SGHRS and CDR2 YFSETQ. The CDR3 DNA reads as TGCGCCAGCAGCTTGGTAGGGGGCGAGCAGTACTTC. It is translated as CASSLVGGEQYF.

This clone was seen a few times. The chain has TRBV5-4 and TRBJ2-3; D remains unclear. This CDR3 has 12 residues. V gave up 6 bases and J gave up 0 bases, with 5 bases separating them. Germline values: CDR1 SGHNT, CDR2 YYREEE (reference sequence). CDR3: CASKGSTDTQYF. CDR3 DNA sequence: TGTGCCAGCAAGGGCAGCACAGATACGCAGTATTTT. Drawing the rest from reference TRBV5-4 and TRBJ2-3, the complete variable domain is ETGVTQSPTHLIKTRGQQVTLRCSSQSGHNTVSWYQQALGQGPQFIFQYYREEENGRGNFPPRFSGLQFPNYSSELNVNALELDDSALYLCASKGSTDTQYFGPGTRLTVL.

The chain has TRBV7-2 and TRBJ2-3, with TRBD2 matching 9 bases. With V trimmed by 4 bases and J by 2 bases, 7 bases remained unmatched. Germline V gives CDR1 SGHTA, CDR2 FQGNSA. This CDR3 has 16 residues. The CDR3 sequence is CASSSLGGGATDTQYF. As DNA, the CDR3 is TGTGCCAGCAGCTCGCTAGGCGGGGGGGCCACAGATACGCAGTATTTT.

The chain employs TRBV6-5 and TRBJ2-4, with TRBD2 as a possible D gene (7 bases). The CDR3 runs to 12 residues. From germline, CDR1 is MNHEY and CDR2 SVGAGI. The germline V and J ends were trimmed by 6 bases and 14 bases, with 17 bases remaining between them. This CDR3 reads CASSRRGGEKYF. The CDR3 coding sequence is TGTGCCAGCAGCCGGAGGGGGGGCGAGAAGTACTTC.

The CDR3 sequence: CASSFMWVGKLFF. CDR3 in DNA: TGTGCCAGCAGCTTTATGTGGGTTGGAAAACTGTTTTTT. This chain links TRBV7-9 with TRBJ1-4; D remains unclear. The CDR3 has 13 amino acids. From germline, CDR1 is SEHNR and CDR2 FQNEAQ (reference sequence). V lost 3 bases to trimming and J lost 10 bases, with 12 bases between them.

V and J are TRBV27 and TRBJ1-5; 7 nucleotides line up with TRBD1. CDR1 and CDR2 (germline): MNHEY, SMNVEV (reference sequence). This CDR3 has 13 residues. Germline trimming cut 10 bases from V and 5 bases from J; bases unmatched to any gene: 8. CDR3 sequence reads: CATSTGAHQPQHF. For the CDR3, the DNA is TGTGCCACCTCCACAGGGGCCCATCAGCCCCAGCATTTT.

The chain is built from TRBV4-3 and TRBJ2-3; possible D gene TRBD2, 6 bases. The germline gives CDR1 LGHNA, CDR2 YSLEER. The CDR3 length is 15 residues. Trimming left V 0 bases short and J 2 bases short, with 9 bases between. The CDR3 DNA sequence: TGCGCCAGCAGCCAAGATTCACTAGCCACAGATACGCAGTATTTT. This translates into CASSQDSLATDTQYF.

A single count supports this clone. The CDR3 loop reads CASSGRYEQYF. Written as DNA, the CDR3 is TGTGCCAGCAGTGGGAGGTACGAGCAGTACTTC. The chain joins TRBV6-1 to TRBJ2-7, with D possibly being TRBD2 (5 bases). The V end was cut by 4 bases, the J end by 4 bases, with 5 bases between. Germline V CDR1 and CDR2: MNHNS, SASEGT. CDR3 length equals 11 residues.